Described below is a single T cell receptor beta chain sequence and its context. The antigen remains undetermined. The source of the sample is a study of tumor and adjacent non-tumor tissue in lung cancer. Study-level findings and limits: Tumor TCR diversity, when higher, was linked to shorter survival. Compared with tumor, normal lung showed significantly lower TCR diversity.

Trimming stripped 8 bases from V and 5 bases from J, with 8 bases between. The CDR3 has 11 amino acids. Germline V gene lookup returns CDR1 MDHEN and CDR2 SYDVKM. The library came from three nested PCR rounds adapted from ARM-PCR protocols. Using its own MiXCR run on the multiplex PCR reads, TCRdb lists one record per CDR3 protein. The sample has under 250,000 distinct CDR3 sequences, approximately 74% seen once; the top ten hold under 30%. This sample's RNA came from whole unsorted tissue. Between August and November 2014, newly diagnosed, chemotherapy-naive lung cancer patients underwent thoracic surgery in China.

The sequenced sample was lung tumor tissue. This receptor was identified in a man in his fifties or sixties with non-small cell lung cancer. The gene calls are TRBV28 and TRBJ2-3; either TRBD1 or TRBD2 may supply D (5 bases each). CDR3 nucleotides: TGTGCCAGCGGGACCCTAGATACGCAGTATTTT. The encoded protein is CASGTLDTQYF.